This T cell receptor beta chain was obtained from a study of cytomegalovirus exposure and HLA in healthy donors. Study-wide results and limits: The likely explanation for a cluster of highly shared sequence variants was sequencing artifact. There were around 160 TCR beta chains listed as cytomegalovirus-associated.

A multiplex PCR was run with 60 Vbeta primers and 13 Jbeta primers. Some clones are missing from TCRdb's copy, which holds only in-frame ones; the method was immunoSEQ multiplex PCR. The sample carries roughly 100,000 clones, around 84% recorded once. The CDR3 is 15 amino acids. Germline V gene data show CDR1 as MGHRA and CDR2 as YSYEKL. The V gene lost 0 bases and the J gene lost 0 bases, with 6 bases spanning the gap. Concerning this clone itself: Its matching antigen is unknown.

Sequenced: PBMCs. This chain joins TRBV4-1 and TRBJ1-3; the D is unclear. This clonotype was obtained from a man under 40 in good health and CMV-seronegative. CDR3 in amino acids: CASSQETVSGNTIYF. CDR3 nucleotides: TGCGCCAGCAGCCAAGAAACAGTCTCTGGAAACACCATATATTTT.